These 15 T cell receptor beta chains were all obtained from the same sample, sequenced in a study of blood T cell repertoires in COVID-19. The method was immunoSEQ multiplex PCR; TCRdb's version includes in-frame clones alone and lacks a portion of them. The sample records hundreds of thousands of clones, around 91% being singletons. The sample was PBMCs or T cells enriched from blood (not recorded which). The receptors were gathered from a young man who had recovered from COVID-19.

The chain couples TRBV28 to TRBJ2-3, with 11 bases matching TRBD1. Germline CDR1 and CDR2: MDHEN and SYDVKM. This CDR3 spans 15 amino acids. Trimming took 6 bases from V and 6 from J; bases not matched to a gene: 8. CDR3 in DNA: TGTGCCAGCAGCTCCGTGGGACAGGGGGGGGATACGCAGTATTTT. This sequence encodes CASSSVGQGGDTQYF.

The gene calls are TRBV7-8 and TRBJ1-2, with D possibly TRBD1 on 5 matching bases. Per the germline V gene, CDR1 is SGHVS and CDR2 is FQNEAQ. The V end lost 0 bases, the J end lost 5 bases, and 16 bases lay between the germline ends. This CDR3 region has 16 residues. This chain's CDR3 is CASSLARLQTVYGYTF. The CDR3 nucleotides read TGTGCCAGCAGCTTAGCCCGACTCCAGACAGTTTATGGCTACACCTTC.

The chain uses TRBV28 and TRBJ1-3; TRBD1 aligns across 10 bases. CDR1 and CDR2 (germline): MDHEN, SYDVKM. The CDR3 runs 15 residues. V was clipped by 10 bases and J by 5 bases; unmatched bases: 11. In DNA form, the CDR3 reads TGTGCCACCATTACCGGGACAGGGGACCGAAACACCATATATTTT. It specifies CATITGTGDRNTIYF.

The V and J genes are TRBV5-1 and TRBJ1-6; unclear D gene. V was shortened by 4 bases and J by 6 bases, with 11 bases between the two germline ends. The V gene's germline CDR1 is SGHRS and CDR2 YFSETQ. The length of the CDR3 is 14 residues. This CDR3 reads CASSPPEANSPLHF. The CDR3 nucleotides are TGCGCCAGCAGCCCACCGGAGGCTAATTCACCCCTCCACTTT.

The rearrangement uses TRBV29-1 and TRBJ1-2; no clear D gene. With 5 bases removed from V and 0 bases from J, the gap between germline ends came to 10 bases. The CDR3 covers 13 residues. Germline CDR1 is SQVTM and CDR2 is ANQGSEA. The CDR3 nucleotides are TGCAGCGTTACCCAGAATTCTAACTATGGCTACACCTTC. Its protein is CSVTQNSNYGYTF.

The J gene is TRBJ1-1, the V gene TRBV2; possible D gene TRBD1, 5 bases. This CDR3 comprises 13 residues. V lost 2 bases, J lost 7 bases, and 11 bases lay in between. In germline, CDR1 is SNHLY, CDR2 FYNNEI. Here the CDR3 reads CASSEQGGSEAFF. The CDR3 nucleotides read TGTGCCAGCAGTGAACAGGGAGGGAGTGAAGCTTTCTTT.

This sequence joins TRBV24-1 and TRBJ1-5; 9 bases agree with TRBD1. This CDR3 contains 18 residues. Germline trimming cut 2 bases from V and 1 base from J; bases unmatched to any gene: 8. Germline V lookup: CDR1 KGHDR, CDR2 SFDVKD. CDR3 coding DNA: TGTGCCACCAGTGATTCGAGGAGAGGGACAGGGAGCAATCAGCCCCAGCATTTT. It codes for CATSDSRRGTGSNQPQHF.

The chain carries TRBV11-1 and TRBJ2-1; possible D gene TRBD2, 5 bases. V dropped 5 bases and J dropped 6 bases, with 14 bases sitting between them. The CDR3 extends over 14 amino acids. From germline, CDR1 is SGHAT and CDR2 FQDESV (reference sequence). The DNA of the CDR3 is TGTGCCAGCAGCACCCCGACTACCTCCAATGAGCAGTTCTTC. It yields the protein CASSTPTTSNEQFF.

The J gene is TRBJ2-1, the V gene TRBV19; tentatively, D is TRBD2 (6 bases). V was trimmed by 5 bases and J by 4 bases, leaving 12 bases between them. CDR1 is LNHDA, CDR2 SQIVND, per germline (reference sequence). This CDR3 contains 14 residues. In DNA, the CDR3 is TGTGCCAGTAGTTCCCGGGACTGGTACAATGAGCAGTTCTTC. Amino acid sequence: CASSSRDWYNEQFF.

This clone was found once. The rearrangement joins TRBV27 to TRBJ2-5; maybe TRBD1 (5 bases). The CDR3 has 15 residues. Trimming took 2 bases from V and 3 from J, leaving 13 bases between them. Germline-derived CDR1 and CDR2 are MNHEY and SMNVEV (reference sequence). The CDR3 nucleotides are TGTGCCAGCAGTTTAAGCCTTCAGGGTAAAGAGACCCAGTACTTC. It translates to CASSLSLQGKETQYF.

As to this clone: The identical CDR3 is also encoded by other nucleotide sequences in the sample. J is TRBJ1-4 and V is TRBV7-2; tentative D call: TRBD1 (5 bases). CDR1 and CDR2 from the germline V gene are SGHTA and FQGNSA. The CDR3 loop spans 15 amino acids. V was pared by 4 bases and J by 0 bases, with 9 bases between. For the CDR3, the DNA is TGTGCCAGCAGCTCTCAGGGTGCAACTAATGAAAAACTGTTTTTT. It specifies CASSSQGATNEKLFF.

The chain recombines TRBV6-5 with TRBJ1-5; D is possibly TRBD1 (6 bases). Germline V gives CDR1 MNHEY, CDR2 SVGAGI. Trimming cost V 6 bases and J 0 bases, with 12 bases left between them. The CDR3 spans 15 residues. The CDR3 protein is CASSSGQLSNQPQHF. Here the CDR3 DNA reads TGTGCCAGCAGCTCCGGACAGCTTAGCAATCAGCCCCAGCATTTT.

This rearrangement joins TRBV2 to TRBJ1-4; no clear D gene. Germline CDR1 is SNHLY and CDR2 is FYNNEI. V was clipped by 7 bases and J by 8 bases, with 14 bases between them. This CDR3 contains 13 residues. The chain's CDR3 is CASNEAGREKLFF. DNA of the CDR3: TGTGCCAGCAATGAGGCAGGCCGGGAAAAACTGTTTTTT.

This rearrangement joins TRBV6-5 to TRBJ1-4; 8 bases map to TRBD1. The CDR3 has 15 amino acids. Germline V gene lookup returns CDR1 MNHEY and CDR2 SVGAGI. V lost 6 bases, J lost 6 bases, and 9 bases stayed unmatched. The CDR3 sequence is CASRLTYRGDEKLFF. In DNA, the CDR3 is TGTGCCAGCAGACTTACCTACAGGGGGGATGAAAAACTGTTTTTT.

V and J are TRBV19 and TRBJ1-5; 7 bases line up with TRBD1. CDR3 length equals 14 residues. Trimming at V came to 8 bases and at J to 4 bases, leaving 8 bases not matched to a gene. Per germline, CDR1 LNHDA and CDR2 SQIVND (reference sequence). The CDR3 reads CASAGGTVNQPQHF. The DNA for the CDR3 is TGTGCCAGTGCCGGCGGGACAGTTAATCAGCCCCAGCATTTT.